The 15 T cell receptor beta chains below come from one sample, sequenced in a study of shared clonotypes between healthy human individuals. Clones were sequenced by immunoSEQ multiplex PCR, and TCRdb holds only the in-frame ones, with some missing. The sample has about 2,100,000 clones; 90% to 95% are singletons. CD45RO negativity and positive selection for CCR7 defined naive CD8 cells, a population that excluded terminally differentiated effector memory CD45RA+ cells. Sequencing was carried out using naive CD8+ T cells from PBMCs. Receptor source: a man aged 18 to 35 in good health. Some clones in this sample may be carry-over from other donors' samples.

The CDR3 is CASRGRGMDEQYF. For the CDR3, the DNA is TGTGCCAGTAGAGGCAGGGGGATGGACGAGCAGTACTTC. J is TRBJ2-7 and V is TRBV19; the match to TRBD1 covers 7 bases. This CDR3 comprises 13 residues. V lost 6 bases and J lost 5; bases outside the gene matches: 7. The germline V gene encodes CDR1 LNHDA and CDR2 SQIVND (reference sequence).

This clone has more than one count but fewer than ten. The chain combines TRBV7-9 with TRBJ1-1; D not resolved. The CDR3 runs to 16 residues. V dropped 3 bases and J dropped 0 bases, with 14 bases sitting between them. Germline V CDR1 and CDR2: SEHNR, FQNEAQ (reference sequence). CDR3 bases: TGTGCCAGCAGCTTCCCTCTTGGCCAGATGAACACTGAAGCTTTCTTT. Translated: CASSFPLGQMNTEAFF.

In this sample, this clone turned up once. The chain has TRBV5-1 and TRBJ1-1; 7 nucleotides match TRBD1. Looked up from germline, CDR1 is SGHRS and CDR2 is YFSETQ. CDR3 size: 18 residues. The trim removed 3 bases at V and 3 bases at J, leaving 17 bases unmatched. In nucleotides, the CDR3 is TGCGCCAGCAGCTCGACACAGGGGCACGCCCGGCTTGACACTGAAGCTTTCTTT. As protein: CASSSTQGHARLDTEAFF.

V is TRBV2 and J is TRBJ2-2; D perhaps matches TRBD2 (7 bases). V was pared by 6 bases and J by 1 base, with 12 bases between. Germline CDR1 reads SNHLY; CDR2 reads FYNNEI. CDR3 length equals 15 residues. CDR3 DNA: TGTGCCAGCAGGGGGGGGCCGCTGAACACCGGGGAGCTGTTTTTT. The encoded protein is CASRGGPLNTGELFF.

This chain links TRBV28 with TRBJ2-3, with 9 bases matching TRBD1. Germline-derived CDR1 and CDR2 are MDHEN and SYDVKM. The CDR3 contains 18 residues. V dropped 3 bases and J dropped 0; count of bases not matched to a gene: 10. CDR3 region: CASSFDPRTGDSTDTQYF. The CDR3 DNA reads TGTGCCAGCAGTTTTGACCCTAGGACAGGGGACAGCACAGATACGCAGTATTTT.

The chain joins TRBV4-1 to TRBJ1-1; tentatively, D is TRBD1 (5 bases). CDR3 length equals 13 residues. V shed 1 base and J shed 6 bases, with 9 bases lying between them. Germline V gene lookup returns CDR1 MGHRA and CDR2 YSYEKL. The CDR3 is CASSQVMGAEAFF. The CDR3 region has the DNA TGCGCCAGCAGCCAAGTTATGGGGGCTGAAGCTTTCTTT.

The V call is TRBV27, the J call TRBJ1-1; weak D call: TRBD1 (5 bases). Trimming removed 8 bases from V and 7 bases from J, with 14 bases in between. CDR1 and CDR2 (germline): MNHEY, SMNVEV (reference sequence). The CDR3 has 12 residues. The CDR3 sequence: CASHDSGYEAFF. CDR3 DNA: TGTGCCAGCCATGACAGCGGATATGAAGCTTTCTTT.

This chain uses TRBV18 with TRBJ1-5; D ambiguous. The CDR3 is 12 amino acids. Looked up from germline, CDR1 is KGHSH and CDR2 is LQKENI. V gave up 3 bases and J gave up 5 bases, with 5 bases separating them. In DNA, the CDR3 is TGTGCCAGCTCACCCTGCTATCAGCCCCAGCATTTT. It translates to CASSPCYQPQHF.

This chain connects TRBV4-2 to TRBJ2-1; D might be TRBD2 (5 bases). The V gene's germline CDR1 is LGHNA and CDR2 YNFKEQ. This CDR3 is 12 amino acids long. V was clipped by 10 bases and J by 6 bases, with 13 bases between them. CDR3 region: CATGLTSNEQFF. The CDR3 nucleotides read TGTGCCACCGGACTTACCAGCAATGAGCAGTTCTTC.

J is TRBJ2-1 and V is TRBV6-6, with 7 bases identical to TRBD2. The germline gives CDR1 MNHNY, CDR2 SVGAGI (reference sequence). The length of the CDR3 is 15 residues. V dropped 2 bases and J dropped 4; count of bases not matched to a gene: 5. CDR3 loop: CASSYRDYLYNEQFF. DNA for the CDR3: TGTGCCAGCAGTTACCGGGACTACCTGTACAATGAGCAGTTCTTC.

CDR3 amino acids: CASTHLVGRAIGESYNEQFF. DNA of the CDR3: TGTGCCAGCACCCATCTTGTTGGGCGTGCTATAGGGGAGTCCTACAATGAGCAGTTCTTC. The chain couples TRBV27 to TRBJ2-1; D possibly uses TRBD1 or TRBD2 (5 bases each). Germline-derived CDR1 and CDR2 are MNHEY and SMNVEV (reference sequence). This CDR3 has 20 residues. The V end was cut by 7 bases, the J end by 1 base, with 29 bases between.

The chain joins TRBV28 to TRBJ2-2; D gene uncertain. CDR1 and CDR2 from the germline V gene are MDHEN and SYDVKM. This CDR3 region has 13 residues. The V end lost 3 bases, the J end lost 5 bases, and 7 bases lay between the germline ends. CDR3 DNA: TGTGCCAGCAGTTTCCCGCTAACCGGGGAGCTGTTTTTT. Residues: CASSFPLTGELFF.

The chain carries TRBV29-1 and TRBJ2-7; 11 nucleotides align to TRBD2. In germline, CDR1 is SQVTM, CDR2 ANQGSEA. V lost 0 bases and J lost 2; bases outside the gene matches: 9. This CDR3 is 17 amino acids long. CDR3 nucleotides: TGCAGCGTTGAAGACCCGACTAGCGGGAAGTCAGCCTACGAGCAGTACTTC. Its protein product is CSVEDPTSGKSAYEQYF.

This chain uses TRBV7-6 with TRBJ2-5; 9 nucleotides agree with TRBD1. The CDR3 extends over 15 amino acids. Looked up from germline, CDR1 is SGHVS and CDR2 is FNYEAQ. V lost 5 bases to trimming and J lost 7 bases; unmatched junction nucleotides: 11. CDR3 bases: TGTGCCAGCAGCGGGACCGGGACAGGGATAATGACCCAGTACTTC. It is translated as CASSGTGTGIMTQYF.

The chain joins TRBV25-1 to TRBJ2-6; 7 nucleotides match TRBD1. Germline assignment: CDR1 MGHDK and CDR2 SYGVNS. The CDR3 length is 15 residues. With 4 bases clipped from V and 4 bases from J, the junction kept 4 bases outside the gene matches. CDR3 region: CASSGTGEGANVLTF. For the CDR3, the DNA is TGTGCCAGCAGTGGGACAGGAGAGGGGGCCAACGTCCTGACTTTC.